This TCR beta chain was identified in a study of T cell changes during pregnancy in multiple sclerosis. In its sample, this clone was seen a few times. Sequencing was performed with immunoSEQ multiplex PCR; in TCRdb, only in-frame clones are kept and a portion is missing. The data show around 80,000 clones, with about 90% seen just once and almost 1.5% held by the top ten. Germline loops: CDR1 LNHDA, CDR2 SQIVND (reference sequence). The CDR3 has 15 amino acids. With 10 bases clipped from V and 0 bases from J, the junction kept 7 bases outside the gene matches. This sequence joins TRBV19 and TRBJ1-5; 9 nucleotides match TRBD1. This specimen was peripheral blood, taken before pregnancy. The clonotype was recovered from a female donor with multiple sclerosis, enrolled in a pregnancy study. The CDR3, as DNA: TGTGCCACCGCGACAGGGGGTTATAGCAATCAGCCCCAGCATTTT. Protein sequence: CATATGGYSNQPQHF.